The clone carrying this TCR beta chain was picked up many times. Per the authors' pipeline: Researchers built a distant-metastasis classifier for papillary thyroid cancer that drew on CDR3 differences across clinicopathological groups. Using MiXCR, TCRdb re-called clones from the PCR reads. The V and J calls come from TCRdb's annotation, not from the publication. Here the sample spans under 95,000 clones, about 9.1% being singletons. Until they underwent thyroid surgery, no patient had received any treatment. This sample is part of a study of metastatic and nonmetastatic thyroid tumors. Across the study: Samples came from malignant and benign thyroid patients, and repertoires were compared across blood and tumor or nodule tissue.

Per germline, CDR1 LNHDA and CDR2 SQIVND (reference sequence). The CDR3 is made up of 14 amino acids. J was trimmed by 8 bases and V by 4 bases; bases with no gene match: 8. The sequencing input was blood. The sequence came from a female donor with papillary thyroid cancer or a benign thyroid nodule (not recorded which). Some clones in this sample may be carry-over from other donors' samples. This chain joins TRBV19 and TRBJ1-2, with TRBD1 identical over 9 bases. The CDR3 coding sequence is TGTGCCAGTAGTACCGACAGGGGGTCGAGCGGCTACACCTTC. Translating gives CASSTDRGSSGYTF.